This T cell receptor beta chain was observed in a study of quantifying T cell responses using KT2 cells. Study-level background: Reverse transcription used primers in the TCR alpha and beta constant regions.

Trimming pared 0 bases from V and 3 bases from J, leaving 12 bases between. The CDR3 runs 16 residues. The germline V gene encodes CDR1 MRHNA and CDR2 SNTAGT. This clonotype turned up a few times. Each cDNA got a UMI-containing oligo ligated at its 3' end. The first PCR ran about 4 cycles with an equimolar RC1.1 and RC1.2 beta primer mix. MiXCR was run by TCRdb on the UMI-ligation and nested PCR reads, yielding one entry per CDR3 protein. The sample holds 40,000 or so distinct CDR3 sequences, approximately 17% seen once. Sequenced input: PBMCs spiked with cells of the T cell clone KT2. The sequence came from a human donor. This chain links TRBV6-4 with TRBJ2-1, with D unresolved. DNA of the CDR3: TGTGCCAGCAGTGACTCCTGGGGTACAAACTACAATGAGCAGTTCTTC. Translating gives CASSDSWGTNYNEQFF.